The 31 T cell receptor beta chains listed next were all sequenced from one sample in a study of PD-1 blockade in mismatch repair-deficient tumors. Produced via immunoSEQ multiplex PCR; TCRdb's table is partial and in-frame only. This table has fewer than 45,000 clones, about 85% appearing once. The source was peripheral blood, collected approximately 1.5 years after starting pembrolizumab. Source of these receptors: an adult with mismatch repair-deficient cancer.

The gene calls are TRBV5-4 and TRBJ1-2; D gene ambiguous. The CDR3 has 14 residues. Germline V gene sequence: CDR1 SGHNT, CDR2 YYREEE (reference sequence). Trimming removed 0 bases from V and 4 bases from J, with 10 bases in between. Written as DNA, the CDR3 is TGTGCCAGCAGCTTGGGTCCCCCGGCCTATGGCTACACCTTC. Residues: CASSLGPPAYGYTF.

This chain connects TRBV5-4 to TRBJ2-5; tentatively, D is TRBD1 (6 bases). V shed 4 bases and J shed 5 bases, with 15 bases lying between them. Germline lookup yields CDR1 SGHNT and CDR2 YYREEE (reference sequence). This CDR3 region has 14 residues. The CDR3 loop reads CASSTGHRIETQYF. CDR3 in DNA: TGTGCCAGCAGCACGGGACATCGAATTGAGACCCAGTACTTC.

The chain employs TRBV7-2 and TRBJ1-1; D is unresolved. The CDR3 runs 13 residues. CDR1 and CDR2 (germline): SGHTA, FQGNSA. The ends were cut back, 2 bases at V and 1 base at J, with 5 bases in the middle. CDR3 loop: CASSLNRNTEAFF. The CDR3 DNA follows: TGTGCCAGCAGCTTAAACAGGAACACTGAAGCTTTCTTT. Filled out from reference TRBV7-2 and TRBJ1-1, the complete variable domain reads GAGVSQSPSNKVTEKGKDVELRCDPISGHTALYWYRQSLGQGLEFLIYFQGNSAPDKSGLPSDRFSAERTGGSVSTLTIQRTQQEDSAVYLCASSLNRNTEAFFGQGTRLTVV.

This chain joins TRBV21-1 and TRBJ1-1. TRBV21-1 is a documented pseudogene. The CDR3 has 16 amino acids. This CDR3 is CASRSSLATLRTEAFF. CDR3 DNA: TGTGCCAGCAGATCGAGTCTAGCTACACTTCGCACTGAAGCTTTCTTT.

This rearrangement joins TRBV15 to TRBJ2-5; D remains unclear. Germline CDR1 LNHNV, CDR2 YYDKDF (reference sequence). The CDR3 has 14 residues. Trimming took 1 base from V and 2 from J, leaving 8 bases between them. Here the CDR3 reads CATSRGINQETQYF. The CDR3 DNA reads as TGTGCCACCAGCAGAGGGATCAATCAAGAGACCCAGTACTTC.

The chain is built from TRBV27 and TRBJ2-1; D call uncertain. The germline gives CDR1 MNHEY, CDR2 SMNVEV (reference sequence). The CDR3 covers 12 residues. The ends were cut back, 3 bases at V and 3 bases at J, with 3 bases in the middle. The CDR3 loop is CASSFGYNEQFF. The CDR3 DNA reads TGTGCCAGCAGTTTCGGCTACAATGAGCAGTTCTTC.

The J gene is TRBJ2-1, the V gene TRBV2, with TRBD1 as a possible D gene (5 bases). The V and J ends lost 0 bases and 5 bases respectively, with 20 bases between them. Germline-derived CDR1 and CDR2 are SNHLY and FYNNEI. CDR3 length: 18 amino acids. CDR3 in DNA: TGTGCCAGCAGTGAAGCTGCGTGGGGCAGCTACAATAACAATGAGCAGTTCTTC. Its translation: CASSEAAWGSYNNNEQFF.

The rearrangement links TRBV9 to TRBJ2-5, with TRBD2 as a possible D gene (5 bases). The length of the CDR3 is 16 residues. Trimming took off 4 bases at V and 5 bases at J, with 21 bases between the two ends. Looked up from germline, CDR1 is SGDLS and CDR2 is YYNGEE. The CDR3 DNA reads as TGTGCCAGCAGCCCTCCCGGGCGAGGGCTGGCGGAGACCCAGTACTTC. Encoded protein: CASSPPGRGLAETQYF.

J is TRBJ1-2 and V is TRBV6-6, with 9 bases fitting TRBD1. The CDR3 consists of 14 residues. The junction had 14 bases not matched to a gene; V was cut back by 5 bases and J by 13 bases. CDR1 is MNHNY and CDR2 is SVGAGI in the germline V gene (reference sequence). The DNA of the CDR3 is TGTGCCAGCAGTGGCCGGGACAGGGAGGAGGTTTGCACCTTC. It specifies CASSGRDREEVCTF.

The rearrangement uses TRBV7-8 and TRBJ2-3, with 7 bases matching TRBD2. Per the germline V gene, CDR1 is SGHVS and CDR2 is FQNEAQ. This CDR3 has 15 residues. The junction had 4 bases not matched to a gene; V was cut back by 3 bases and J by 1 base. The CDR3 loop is CASSFLAERTDTQYF. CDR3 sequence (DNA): TGTGCCAGCAGCTTTCTAGCGGAACGCACAGATACGCAGTATTTT.

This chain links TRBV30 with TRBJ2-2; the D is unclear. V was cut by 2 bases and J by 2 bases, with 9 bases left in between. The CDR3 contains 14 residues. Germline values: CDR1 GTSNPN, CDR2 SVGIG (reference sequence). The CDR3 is CAWSLGFNTGELFF. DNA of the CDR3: TGTGCCTGGAGTTTAGGGTTCAACACCGGGGAGCTGTTTTTT.

In DNA, the CDR3 is TGTGCCAGTCATGGGACTAGCACAGATACGCAGTATTTT. Its translation: CASHGTSTDTQYF. V gene TRBV7-9 combines with J gene TRBJ2-3; TRBD2 might be the D (6 bases). V was cut by 9 bases and J by 0 bases, with 10 bases left in between. From germline, CDR1 is SEHNR and CDR2 FQNEAQ (reference sequence). The CDR3 sequence is 13 residues long.

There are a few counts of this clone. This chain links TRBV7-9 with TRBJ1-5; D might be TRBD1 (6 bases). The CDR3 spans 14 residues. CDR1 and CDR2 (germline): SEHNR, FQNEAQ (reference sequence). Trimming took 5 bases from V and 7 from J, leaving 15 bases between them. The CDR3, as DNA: TGTGCCAGCAGCGCTACAGGGATGGTGCAGCCCCAGCATTTT. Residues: CASSATGMVQPQHF.

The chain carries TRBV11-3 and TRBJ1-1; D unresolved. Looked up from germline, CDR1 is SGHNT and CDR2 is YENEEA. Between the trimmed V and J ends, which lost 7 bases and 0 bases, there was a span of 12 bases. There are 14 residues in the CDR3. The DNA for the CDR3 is TGTGCCAGCAACCGAGTGGCCGTGAACACTGAAGCTTTCTTT. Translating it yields CASNRVAVNTEAFF. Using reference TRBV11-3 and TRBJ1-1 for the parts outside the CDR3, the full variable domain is EAGVVQSPRYKIIEKKQPVAFWCNPISGHNTLYWYLQNLGQGPELLIRYENEEAVDDSQLPKDRFSAERLKGVDSTLKIQPAELGDSAVYLCASNRVAVNTEAFFGQGTRLTVV.

The CDR3 bases are TGTGCCAGCAGCTTAGGTTGGATCAGGAAAGCTTTCTTT. Residues: CASSLGWIRKAFF. V usage is TRBV7-2 and J usage is TRBJ1-1; D is unresolved. The length of the CDR3 is 13 residues. From germline, CDR1 is SGHTA and CDR2 FQGNSA. The V gene lost 1 base and the J gene lost 9 bases, with 12 bases spanning the gap.

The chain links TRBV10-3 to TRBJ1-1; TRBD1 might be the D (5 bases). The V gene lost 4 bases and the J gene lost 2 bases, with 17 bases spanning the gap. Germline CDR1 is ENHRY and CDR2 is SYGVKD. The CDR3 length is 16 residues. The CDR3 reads CAISGPPGLLNTEAFF. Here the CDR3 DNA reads TGTGCCATCAGTGGACCTCCGGGACTGCTTAACACTGAAGCTTTCTTT.

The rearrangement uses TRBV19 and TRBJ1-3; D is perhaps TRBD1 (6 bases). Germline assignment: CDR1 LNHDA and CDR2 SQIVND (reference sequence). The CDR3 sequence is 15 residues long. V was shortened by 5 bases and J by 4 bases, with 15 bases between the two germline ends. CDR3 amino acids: CASSSQGRGGNTIYF. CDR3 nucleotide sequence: TGTGCCAGTAGTTCACAGGGCCGTGGCGGAAACACCATATATTTT.

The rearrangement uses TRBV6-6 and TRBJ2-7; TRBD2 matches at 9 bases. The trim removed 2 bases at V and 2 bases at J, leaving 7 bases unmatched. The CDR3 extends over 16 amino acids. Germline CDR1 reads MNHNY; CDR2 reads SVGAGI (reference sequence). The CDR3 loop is CASSYPDLAGPYEQYF. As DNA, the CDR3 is TGTGCCAGCAGTTACCCCGATCTAGCGGGACCCTACGAGCAGTACTTC.

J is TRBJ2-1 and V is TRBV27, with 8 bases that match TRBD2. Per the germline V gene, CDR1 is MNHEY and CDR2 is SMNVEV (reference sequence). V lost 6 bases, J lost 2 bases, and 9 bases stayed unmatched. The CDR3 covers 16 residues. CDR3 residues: CASRVSTSGAYNEQFF. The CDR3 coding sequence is TGTGCCAGCAGGGTTTCCACTAGCGGAGCCTACAATGAGCAGTTCTTC.

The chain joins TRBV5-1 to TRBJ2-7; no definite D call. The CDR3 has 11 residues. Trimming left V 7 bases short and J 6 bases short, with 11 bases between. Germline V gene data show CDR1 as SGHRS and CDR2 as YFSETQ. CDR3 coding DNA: TGCGCCAGCCGCCAGGAAACCGAGCAGTACTTC. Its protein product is CASRQETEQYF.

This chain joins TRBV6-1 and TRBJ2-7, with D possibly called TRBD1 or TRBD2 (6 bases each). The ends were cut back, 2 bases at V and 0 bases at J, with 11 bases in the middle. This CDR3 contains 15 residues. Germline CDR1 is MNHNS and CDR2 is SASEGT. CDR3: CASSETGGRSYEQYF. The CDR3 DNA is TGTGCCAGCAGTGAAACCGGGGGCCGCTCCTACGAGCAGTACTTC.

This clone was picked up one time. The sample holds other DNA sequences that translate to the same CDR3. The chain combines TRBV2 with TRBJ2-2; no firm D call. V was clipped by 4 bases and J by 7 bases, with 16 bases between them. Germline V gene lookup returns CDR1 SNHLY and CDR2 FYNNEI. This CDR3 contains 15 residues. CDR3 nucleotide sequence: TGTGCCAGCAGTGGGGTCGCGGCTCGAAACGGGGAGCTGTTTTTT. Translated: CASSGVAARNGELFF.

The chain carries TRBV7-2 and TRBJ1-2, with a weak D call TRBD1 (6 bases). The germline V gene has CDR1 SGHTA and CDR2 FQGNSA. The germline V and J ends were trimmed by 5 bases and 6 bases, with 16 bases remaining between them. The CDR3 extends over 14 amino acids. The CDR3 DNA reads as TGTGCCAGCAGCAGACGGGACACCTTAGATGGCTACACCTTC. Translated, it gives CASSRRDTLDGYTF.

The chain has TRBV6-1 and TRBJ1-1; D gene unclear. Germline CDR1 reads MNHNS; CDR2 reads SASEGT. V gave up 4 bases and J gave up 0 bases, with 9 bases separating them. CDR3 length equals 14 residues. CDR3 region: CASSVETMNTEAFF. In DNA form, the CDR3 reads TGTGCCAGCAGTGTGGAGACAATGAACACTGAAGCTTTCTTT.

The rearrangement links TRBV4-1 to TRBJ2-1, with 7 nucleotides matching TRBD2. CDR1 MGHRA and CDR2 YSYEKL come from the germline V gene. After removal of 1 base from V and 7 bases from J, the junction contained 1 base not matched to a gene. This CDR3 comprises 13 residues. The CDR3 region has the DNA TGCGCCAGCAGCCAAGGGGGGGGTAATGAGCAGTTCTTC. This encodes CASSQGGGNEQFF.

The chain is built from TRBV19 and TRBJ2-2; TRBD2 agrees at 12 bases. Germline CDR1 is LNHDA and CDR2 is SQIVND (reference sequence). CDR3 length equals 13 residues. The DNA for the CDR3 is TGTGGGACTAGCGGGATCCGCACCGGGGAGCTGTTTTTT. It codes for CGTSGIRTGELFF.

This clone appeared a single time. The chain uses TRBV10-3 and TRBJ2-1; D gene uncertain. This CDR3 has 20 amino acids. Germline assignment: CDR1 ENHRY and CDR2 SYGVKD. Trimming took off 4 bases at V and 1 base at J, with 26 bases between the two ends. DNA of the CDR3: TGTGCCATCAGTGGCCATATTAATAGCTGGGAATCCAGGTCCTACAATGAGCAGTTCTTC. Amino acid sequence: CAISGHINSWESRSYNEQFF.

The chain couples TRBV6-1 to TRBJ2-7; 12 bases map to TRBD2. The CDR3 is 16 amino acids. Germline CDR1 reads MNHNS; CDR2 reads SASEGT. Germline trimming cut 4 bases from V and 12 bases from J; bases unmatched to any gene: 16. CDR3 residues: CASSVQVSTSGGPRYF. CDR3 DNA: TGTGCCAGCAGTGTCCAAGTCTCGACTAGCGGGGGCCCTCGGTACTTC.

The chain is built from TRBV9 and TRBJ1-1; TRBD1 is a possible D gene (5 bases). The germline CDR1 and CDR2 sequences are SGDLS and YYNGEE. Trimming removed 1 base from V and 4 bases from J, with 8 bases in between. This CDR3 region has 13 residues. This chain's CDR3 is CASSVQGATEAFF. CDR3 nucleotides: TGTGCCAGCAGCGTACAGGGAGCCACTGAAGCTTTCTTT. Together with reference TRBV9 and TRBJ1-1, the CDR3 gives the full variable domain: DSGVTQTPKHLITATGQRVTLRCSPRSGDLSVYWYQQSLDQGLQFLIQYYNGEERAKGNILERFSAQQFPDLHSELNLSSLELGDSALYFCASSVQGATEAFFGQGTRLTVV.

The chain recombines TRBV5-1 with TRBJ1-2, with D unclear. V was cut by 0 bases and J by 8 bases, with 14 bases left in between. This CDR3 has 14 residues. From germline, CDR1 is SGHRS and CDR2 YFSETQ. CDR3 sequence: CASSLGEGRGGYTF. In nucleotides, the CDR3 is TGCGCCAGCAGCTTGGGCGAAGGGCGGGGAGGCTACACCTTC. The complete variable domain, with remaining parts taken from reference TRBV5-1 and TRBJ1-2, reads KAGVTQTPRYLIKTRGQQVTLSCSPISGHRSVSWYQQTPGQGLQFLFEYFSETQRNKGNFPGRFSGRQFSNSRSEMNVSTLELGDSALYLCASSLGEGRGGYTFGSGTRLTVV.

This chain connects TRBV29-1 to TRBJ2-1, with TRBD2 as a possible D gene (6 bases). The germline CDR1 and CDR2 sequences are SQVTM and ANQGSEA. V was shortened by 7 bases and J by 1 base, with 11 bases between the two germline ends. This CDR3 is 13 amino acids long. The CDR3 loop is CSGGRWSYNEQFF. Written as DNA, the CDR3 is TGCAGCGGGGGGAGGTGGTCCTACAATGAGCAGTTCTTC.